A selection of T cell receptor beta chains follows, all from one sample in a study of long-term antiretroviral therapy in people with HIV. The protocol was immunoSEQ multiplex PCR, while the TCRdb copy is restricted to in-frame clones and leaves out a portion. This table holds tens of thousands of clones, roughly 84% found once. The sequencing used unsorted PBMCs, collected 4.7 to 5 years after starting antiretroviral therapy. These receptors originate from a man aged 40-49 years with HIV. Each CDR3 is given with its conserved first and last residue. Each record gives: clone size, J gene, D gene, V gene, CDR3 DNA, CDR3 protein. A D gene is named only where the DNA matches it firmly. Clone sizes are given selectively: once, few, many, or a class where the clone is expanded.

size: .; J: TRBJ2-7; D: TRBD2; V: TRBV6-6; DNA: TGTGCCAGCAGTTACCCTCTTGCGGGGGATCTTGGGGAGCAGTACTTC; CDR3: CASSYPLAGDLGEQYF
size: .; J: TRBJ2-3; D: .; V: TRBV4-1; DNA: TGCGCCAGCAGCCAAGAAGCGAGTGGGAACGGGGATACGCAGTATTTT; CDR3: CASSQEASGNGDTQYF
size: .; J: TRBJ1-5; D: .; V: TRBV28; DNA: TGTGCCAGCAGTCAGGGGACGGTCTTCAATCAGCCCCAGCATTTT; CDR3: CASSQGTVFNQPQHF
size: .; J: TRBJ2-1; D: TRBD2; V: TRBV19; DNA: TGTGCCAGTAGTAGTGGACTAGCGCCCAATGAGCAGTTCTTC; CDR3: CASSSGLAPNEQFF
size: .; J: TRBJ1-2; D: .; V: TRBV6-5; DNA: TGTGCCAGCAGTGAATCTGGCGCCTGGGGCTACACCTTC; CDR3: CASSESGAWGYTF
size: .; J: TRBJ2-7; D: .; V: TRBV2; DNA: TGTGCCAGCAGTGATGACGGACAACACTACGAGCAGTACTTC; CDR3: CASSDDGQHYEQYF
size: .; J: TRBJ2-7; D: TRBD1; V: TRBV30; DNA: TGTGCCTGGAGTGGGGGACAGGGAATGCGGGAGCAGTACTTC; CDR3: CAWSGGQGMREQYF
size: .; J: TRBJ2-5; D: .; V: TRBV5-4; DNA: TGTGCCAGCAGCTTGGCCGGATCGGAGGGTTTGGCCCAGTACTTC; CDR3: CASSLAGSEGLAQYF
size: once; J: TRBJ1-3; D: .; V: TRBV2; DNA: TGTGCCAGCAGTGAACCAGGGGTCGGAAACACCATATATTTT; CDR3: CASSEPGVGNTIYF
size: .; J: TRBJ2-4; D: .; V: TRBV5-4; DNA: TGTGCCAGCAGCTTTAGGGGCTCTGACATTCAGTACTTC; CDR3: CASSFRGSDIQYF
size: medium-sized; J: TRBJ2-7; D: TRBD1; V: TRBV10-3; DNA: TGTGCCATCAGTGAGTCACAGGACAGGGGACACGAGCAGTACTTC; CDR3: CAISESQDRGHEQYF
size: medium-sized; J: TRBJ2-2; D: .; V: TRBV11-2; DNA: TGTGCCAGCAGCTCCAGTTCCTGGGGCGGCACCGGGGAGCTGTTTTTT; CDR3: CASSSSSWGGTGELFF
size: .; J: TRBJ1-2; D: .; V: TRBV4-1; DNA: TGCGCCAGCAGCCAAGGGTCGCTGGACGGCTACACCTTC; CDR3: CASSQGSLDGYTF
size: .; J: TRBJ2-1; D: TRBD1; V: TRBV4-3; DNA: TGCGCCAGCAGCCCGGGGACAGACTCCTACAATGAGCAGTTCTTC; CDR3: CASSPGTDSYNEQFF
size: .; J: TRBJ2-2; D: .; V: TRBV2; DNA: TGTGCCAGCAAAGGCGGGGAGCTGTTTTTT; CDR3: CASKGGELFF
size: .; J: TRBJ2-3; D: .; V: TRBV7-9; DNA: TGTGCCAGCAGCTTAGCCCGGGGCCCCACAGATACGCAGTATTTT; CDR3: CASSLARGPTDTQYF
size: .; J: TRBJ1-1; D: .; V: TRBV23-1; DNA: TGCGCCAGCAGTCAGTCCCCTTCCGGACGCCTGAACACTGAAGCTTTCTTT; CDR3: CASSQSPSGRLNTEAFF
size: .; J: TRBJ2-2; D: TRBD1; V: TRBV11-3; DNA: TGTGCCAGCAGCCCCACAGGGGGGACACGGGAGCTGTTTTTT; CDR3: CASSPTGGTRELFF
size: .; J: TRBJ1-1; D: .; V: TRBV29-1; DNA: TGCAGCGCCGCCAGGGTCGTGGACACTGAAGCTTTCTTT; CDR3: CSAARVVDTEAFF
size: .; J: TRBJ2-2; D: TRBD1; V: TRBV4-1; DNA: TGCGCCAGCAGCCAACCGACAGGGGCCACCGGGGAGCTGTTTTTT; CDR3: CASSQPTGATGELFF
size: .; J: TRBJ2-7; D: .; V: TRBV29-1; DNA: TGCAGCGTTGAAGAGGGGACAAACTACTACGAGCAGTACTTC; CDR3: CSVEEGTNYYEQYF
size: .; J: TRBJ2-2; D: .; V: TRBV18; DNA: TGTGCCAGCTCACCACTCAGCTCCGCCGGGGAGCTGTTTTTT; CDR3: CASSPLSSAGELFF
size: few; J: TRBJ2-7; D: TRBD2; V: TRBV7-3; DNA: TGTGCCAGCAGCTTAACAGGGAAATCTAGCGGGGATAGCTCCTACGAGCAGTACTTC; CDR3: CASSLTGKSSGDSSYEQYF
size: .; J: TRBJ2-3; D: .; V: TRBV5-4; DNA: TGTGCCAGCAGCTCCGCACATGGCACAGATACGCAGTATTTT; CDR3: CASSSAHGTDTQYF
size: .; J: TRBJ2-7; D: TRBD2; V: TRBV23-1; DNA: TGCGCCAGCAGCCGAGATAGGGCTAGCGGGAGTACGGGGCAGTACTTC; CDR3: CASSRDRASGSTGQYF
size: .; J: TRBJ2-5; D: .; V: TRBV6-1; DNA: TGTGCCAGCAGTGAAGCGATCGGGACAACCCAAGAGACCCAGTACTTC; CDR3: CASSEAIGTTQETQYF
size: .; J: TRBJ2-7; D: .; V: TRBV7-9; DNA: TGTGCCAGCAGCTTAGTCCCTGGTCAACCGGGACGGCAGTACTTC; CDR3: CASSLVPGQPGRQYF
size: few; J: TRBJ2-7; D: TRBD1; V: TRBV4-1; DNA: TGCGCCAGCAGCCAAGGGCAGGGGGCCTTTTACGAGCAGTACTTC; CDR3: CASSQGQGAFYEQYF
size: .; J: TRBJ2-1; D: .; V: TRBV5-1; DNA: TGCGCCAGCAGCTTGGAAGGAGACTCCTACAATGAGCAGTTCTTC; CDR3: CASSLEGDSYNEQFF
size: .; J: TRBJ2-1; D: TRBD2; V: TRBV6-4; DNA: TGTGCCAGCAGAGGACTAGCGGGAGGCTCCTACAATGAGCAGTTCTTC; CDR3: CASRGLAGGSYNEQFF
size: once; J: TRBJ2-1; D: TRBD2; V: TRBV7-9; DNA: TGTGCCAGCCCCTCACTAGCGGGAGCAATGGATGAGCAGTTCTTC; CDR3: CASPSLAGAMDEQFF
size: .; J: TRBJ1-2; D: .; V: TRBV28; DNA: TGTGCCAGCAGAAGAGCAGCACTTAACTATGGCTACACCTTC; CDR3: CASRRAALNYGYTF
size: .; J: TRBJ2-5; D: TRBD2; V: TRBV5-1; DNA: TGCGCCAGCAGCTACCAAGCGGGGGCTCAAGAGACCCAGTACTTC; CDR3: CASSYQAGAQETQYF
size: few; J: TRBJ2-6; D: .; V: TRBV5-4; DNA: TGTGCCAGCAGCTTCAAAGGGGCCAACGTCCTGACTTTC; CDR3: CASSFKGANVLTF
size: .; J: TRBJ1-1; D: .; V: TRBV29-1; DNA: TGCAGCGTTGTGGAGGGGCCTACCGGGCCTTTCTTT; CDR3: CSVVEGPTGPFF
size: .; J: TRBJ2-3; D: TRBD2; V: TRBV7-3; DNA: TGTGCCAGCAGCTTAAGTAGCGGGGGGTTGATAGATACGCAGTATTTT; CDR3: CASSLSSGGLIDTQYF
size: .; J: TRBJ2-3; D: .; V: TRBV7-9; DNA: TGTGCCAGCGATAGGACGAAGGGGACAGATACGCAGTATTTT; CDR3: CASDRTKGTDTQYF
size: .; J: TRBJ2-7; D: .; V: TRBV21-1; DNA: TGTGCCAGCAGCAAACACCGTGGGATTAGCGGGGGGCCCAAATACGAGCAGTACTTC; CDR3: CASSKHRGISGGPKYEQYF
size: .; J: TRBJ2-7; D: TRBD1; V: TRBV30; DNA: TGTGCCTGGGGTGTCCGGACAGGGCACTACGAGCAGTACTTC; CDR3: CAWGVRTGHYEQYF
size: .; J: TRBJ2-1; D: TRBD1; V: TRBV19; DNA: TGTGCCAGTAGTCCGGGGACAGGGTCCTACAATGAGCAGTTCTTC; CDR3: CASSPGTGSYNEQFF
size: .; J: TRBJ2-1; D: TRBD1; V: TRBV5-4; DNA: TGTGCCAGCAGCTTAGACAGGGGAGAGCAGTTCTTC; CDR3: CASSLDRGEQFF
size: .; J: TRBJ2-7; D: .; V: TRBV11-2; DNA: TGTGCCAGCAGCTTAGCCCTAAGGGAGCAGTACTTC; CDR3: CASSLALREQYF
size: .; J: TRBJ2-1; D: .; V: TRBV9; DNA: TGTGCCAGCAGCGCGACGTGGGGTGAGCAGTTCTTC; CDR3: CASSATWGEQFF
size: .; J: TRBJ2-1; D: .; V: TRBV10-3; DNA: TGTGCCATCAGTGGGACAGCGAATGAGCAGTTCTTC; CDR3: CAISGTANEQFF
size: .; J: TRBJ2-3; D: .; V: TRBV15; DNA: TGTGCCACCAGCACCGTTTGGGGGGACACAGATACGCAGTATTTT; CDR3: CATSTVWGDTDTQYF
size: .; J: TRBJ1-3; D: .; V: TRBV7-8; DNA: TGTGCCAGCAGCACCCCTTTTGCGGAGTCTGGAAACACCATATATTTT; CDR3: CASSTPFAESGNTIYF
size: .; J: TRBJ2-1; D: TRBD1; V: TRBV29-1; DNA: TGCAGCGTTGCCCAACGGGGACAGTACAATGAGCAGTTCTTC; CDR3: CSVAQRGQYNEQFF
size: once; J: TRBJ2-7; D: .; V: TRBV2; DNA: TGTGCCAGCATCCCAAGGGACCTGACAGAAGCAGACCAGTACTTC; CDR3: CASIPRDLTEADQYF
size: once; J: TRBJ2-7; D: TRBD1; V: TRBV7-2; DNA: TGTGCCAGCAGCCCTACCGGGACAGCTTACTACGAGCAGTACTTC; CDR3: CASSPTGTAYYEQYF
size: once; J: TRBJ2-1; D: .; V: TRBV6-5; DNA: TGTGCCAGCAGTTTCCTCCCTCCCGATGAGCAGTTCTTC; CDR3: CASSFLPPDEQFF
size: .; J: TRBJ1-2; D: TRBD1; V: TRBV27; DNA: TGTGCCAGCAGATTAACGACAGGGGGAAACTATGGCTACACCTTC; CDR3: CASRLTTGGNYGYTF
size: .; J: TRBJ1-5; D: .; V: TRBV7-9; DNA: TGTGCCAGCAGCCCTCTTTCATCGGTTAGCAATCAGCCCCAGCATTTT; CDR3: CASSPLSSVSNQPQHF
size: .; J: TRBJ2-7; D: TRBD1; V: TRBV11-2; DNA: TGTGCCAGCAGCGCCCACAGGGGAGACTACGAGCAGTACTTC; CDR3: CASSAHRGDYEQYF
size: few; J: TRBJ2-7; D: .; V: TRBV28; DNA: TGTGCCAGCAGTGCGGACAGCTCCTACGAGCAGTACTTC; CDR3: CASSADSSYEQYF